A single TCR beta chain is shown here with its context. Its antigen is undetermined. The sample is drawn from a study of PD-L1 blockade in urothelial cancer. Study in general: When patients started atezolizumab in the mid-2010s, it was given at 1,200 mg intravenously every 3 weeks. Between 0 and 3 chemotherapy regimens preceded treatment for each patient. T cell content in blood samples showed a median of 141,255.

Notes on the study in general: Durable benefit accompanied greater 3-week expansion of tumor-associated blood clones.

With V trimmed by 7 bases and J by 10 bases, 6 bases remained unmatched. CDR3 length equals 12 residues. Germline CDR1 reads LNHDA; CDR2 reads SQIVND (reference sequence). Profiling relied on immunoSEQ multiplex PCR, and the TCRdb table lists in-frame clones only, not all of them. The profile covers some 41,000 clones, with more than 75% appearing a single time and roughly 15% taken by the ten largest. This receptor was taken from an older woman with urothelial cancer. The source was PBMCs, collected around atezolizumab (anti-PD-L1) treatment. The chain uses TRBV19 and TRBJ2-1; TRBD1 matches at 8 bases. CDR3 amino acids: CASTAGGGEQFF. The CDR3, as DNA: TGTGCCAGTACTGCAGGGGGCGGAGAGCAGTTCTTC.